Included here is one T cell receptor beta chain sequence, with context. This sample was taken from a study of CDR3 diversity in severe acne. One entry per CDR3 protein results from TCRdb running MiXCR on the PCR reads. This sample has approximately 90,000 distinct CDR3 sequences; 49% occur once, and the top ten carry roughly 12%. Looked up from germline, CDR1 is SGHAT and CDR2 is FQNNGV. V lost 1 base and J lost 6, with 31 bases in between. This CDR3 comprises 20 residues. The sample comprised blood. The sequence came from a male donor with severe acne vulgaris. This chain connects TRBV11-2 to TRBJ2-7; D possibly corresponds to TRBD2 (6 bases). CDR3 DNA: TGTGCCAGCAGCTTAGTCTTGGGCCCCGGGACTCCATACGGCCCTTCCGAGCAGTACTTC. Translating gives CASSLVLGPGTPYGPSEQYF.